This T cell receptor (beta chain) was identified in a study of monozygotic twins with inflammatory bowel disease. CDR1 and CDR2 (germline): SGHRS, YFSETQ. This CDR3 has 15 residues. Investigators made cDNA in eight separate reactions per sample. Following a re-call of the 5' RACE reads, TCRdb has one entry per CDR3 protein and lacks DNA. Here the sample table reports 350,000 to 550,000 distinct CDR3 sequences. This TCR was sampled from a human donor with ulcerative colitis or Crohn's disease, or a healthy co-twin of an affected twin (not recorded which). The chain is built from TRBV5-1 and TRBJ2-7; TCRdb selects TRBD1, and the lack of DNA leaves this call unchecked. Source material: blood. The CDR3 sequence is CASSQGRPSIYEQYF.